This T cell receptor beta chain was captured by sequencing in a study of blood T cell repertoires in COVID-19. Repertoires were generated with immunoSEQ multiplex PCR, while TCRdb's copy carries only in-frame clones and drops some. The repertoire includes a few hundred thousand clones, about 91% of them detected once, and approximately 7% sits in the top ten. J was trimmed by 1 base and V by 3 bases; bases with no gene match: 5. CDR1 is PRHDT, CDR2 FYEKMQ, per germline (reference sequence). CDR3 length: 16 residues. Sequences were obtained from peripheral blood. This TCR derives from a woman between 25 and 40 years old who had recovered from COVID-19. This sequence joins TRBV13 and TRBJ2-5; 10 nucleotides match TRBD2. The DNA for the CDR3 is TGTGCCAGCAGCTTCAGGATAGCGGGGGGCCAAGAGACCCAGTACTTC. It is translated as CASSFRIAGGQETQYF.